This T cell receptor beta chain was obtained from a study of T cell responses to AZD1222 COVID-19 vaccine. General observations from the study: Clonal diversity was possibly underestimated; the donors were predominantly white British and more often female. Only a handful of AZD1222 recipients tested seropositive at baseline. When two AZD1222 doses had been given, Spike-specific TCR breadth and depth rose.

The study pooled second doses at about 4 or about 12 weeks. Germline V lookup: CDR1 MNHEY, CDR2 SVGAGI. With V trimmed by 10 bases and J by 7 bases, 13 bases remained unmatched. This CDR3 region has 14 residues. A word on this clone: The antigen is unknown.

Profiled with immunoSEQ multiplex PCR; TCRdb holds only in-frame clones, not every one. The sample consists of approximately 130,000 clones, 88% of them appearing once. The TCR originated in an adult who received the AZD1222 COVID-19 vaccine. This sequence joins TRBV6-5 and TRBJ1-5; 7 bases are shared with TRBD1. The material was peripheral blood, obtained 28 days after the second AZD1222 dose. Written as DNA, the CDR3 is TGTGCCACAGCCGACAGGGATAGGGAGCAGCCCCAGCATTTT. This translates into CATADRDREQPQHF.